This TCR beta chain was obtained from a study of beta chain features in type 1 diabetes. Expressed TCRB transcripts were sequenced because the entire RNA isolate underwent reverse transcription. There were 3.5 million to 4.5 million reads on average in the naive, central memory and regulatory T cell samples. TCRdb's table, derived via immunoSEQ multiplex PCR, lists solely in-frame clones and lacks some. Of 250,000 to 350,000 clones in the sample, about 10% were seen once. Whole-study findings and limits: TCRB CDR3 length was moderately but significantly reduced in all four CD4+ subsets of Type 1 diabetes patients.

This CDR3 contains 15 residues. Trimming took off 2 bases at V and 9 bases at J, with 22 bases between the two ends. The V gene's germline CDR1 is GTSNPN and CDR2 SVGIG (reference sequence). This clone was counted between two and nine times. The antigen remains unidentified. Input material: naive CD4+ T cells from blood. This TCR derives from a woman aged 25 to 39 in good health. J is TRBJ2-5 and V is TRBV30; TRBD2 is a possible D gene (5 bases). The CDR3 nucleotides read TGTGCCTGGAGTCCTTCAAGGGCAGGCCCCGGGGCCCAGTACTTC. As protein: CAWSPSRAGPGAQYF.